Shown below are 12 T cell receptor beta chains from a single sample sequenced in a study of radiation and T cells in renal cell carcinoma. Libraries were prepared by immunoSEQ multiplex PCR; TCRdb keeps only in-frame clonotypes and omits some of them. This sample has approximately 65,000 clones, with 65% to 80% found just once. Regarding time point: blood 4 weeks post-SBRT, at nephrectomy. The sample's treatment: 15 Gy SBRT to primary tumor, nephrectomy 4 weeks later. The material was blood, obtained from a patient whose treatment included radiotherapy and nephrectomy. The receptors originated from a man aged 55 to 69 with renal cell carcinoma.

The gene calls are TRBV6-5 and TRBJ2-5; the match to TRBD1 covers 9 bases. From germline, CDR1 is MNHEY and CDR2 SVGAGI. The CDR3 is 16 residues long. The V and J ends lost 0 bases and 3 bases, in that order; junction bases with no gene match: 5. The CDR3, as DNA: TGTGCCAGCAGTTACTCGTGGACAGGGGATAAAGAGACCCAGTACTTC. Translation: CASSYSWTGDKETQYF.

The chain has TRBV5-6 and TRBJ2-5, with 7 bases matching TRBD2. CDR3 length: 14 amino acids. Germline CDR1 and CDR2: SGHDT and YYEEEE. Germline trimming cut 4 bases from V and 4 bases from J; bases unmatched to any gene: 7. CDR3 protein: CASSRRPGGETQYF. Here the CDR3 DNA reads TGTGCCAGCAGCCGTAGGCCGGGGGGAGAGACCCAGTACTTC.

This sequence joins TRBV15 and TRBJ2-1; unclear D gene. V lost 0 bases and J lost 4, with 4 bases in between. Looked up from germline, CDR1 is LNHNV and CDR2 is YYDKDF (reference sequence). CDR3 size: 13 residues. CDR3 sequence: CATSRDGYNEQFF. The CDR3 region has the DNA TGTGCCACCAGCAGAGATGGGTACAATGAGCAGTTCTTC.

CDR3 in amino acids: CASSPSNQETQYF. CDR3 coding DNA: TGTGCCAGCTCACCGAGCAACCAAGAGACCCAGTACTTC. The gene calls are TRBV18 and TRBJ2-5; D gene uncertain. CDR1 KGHSH and CDR2 LQKENI come from the germline V gene. The CDR3 runs 13 residues. Trimming removed 3 bases from V and 0 bases from J, with 5 bases in between.

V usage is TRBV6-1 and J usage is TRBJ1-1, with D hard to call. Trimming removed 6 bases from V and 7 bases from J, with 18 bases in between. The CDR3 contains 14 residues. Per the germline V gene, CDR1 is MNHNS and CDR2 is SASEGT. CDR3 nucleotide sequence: TGTGCCAGCAGGGCCACGGGGATAACGCGTGAAGCTTTCTTT. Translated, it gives CASRATGITREAFF.

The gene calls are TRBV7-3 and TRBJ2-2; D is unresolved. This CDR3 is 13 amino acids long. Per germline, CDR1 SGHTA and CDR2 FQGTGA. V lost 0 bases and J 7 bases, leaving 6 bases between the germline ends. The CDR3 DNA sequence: TGTGCCAGCAGCTTAACCCCCCGCGGGGAGCTGTTTTTT. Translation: CASSLTPRGELFF.

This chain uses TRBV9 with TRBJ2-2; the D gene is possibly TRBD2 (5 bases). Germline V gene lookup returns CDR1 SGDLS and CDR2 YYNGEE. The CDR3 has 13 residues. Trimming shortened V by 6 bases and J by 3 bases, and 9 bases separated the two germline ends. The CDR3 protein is CASTQEDTGELFF. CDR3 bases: TGTGCCAGCACCCAGGAGGACACCGGGGAGCTGTTTTTT.

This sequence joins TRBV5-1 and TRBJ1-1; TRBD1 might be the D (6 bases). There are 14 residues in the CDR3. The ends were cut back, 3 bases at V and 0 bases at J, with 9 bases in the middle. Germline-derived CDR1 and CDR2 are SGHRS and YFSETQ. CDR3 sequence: CASSYSGVNTEAFF. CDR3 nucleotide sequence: TGCGCCAGCAGCTATTCAGGGGTGAACACTGAAGCTTTCTTT.

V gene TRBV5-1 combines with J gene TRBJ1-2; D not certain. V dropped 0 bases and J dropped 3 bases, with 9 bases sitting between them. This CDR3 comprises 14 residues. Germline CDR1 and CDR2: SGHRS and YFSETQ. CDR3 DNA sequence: TGCGCCAGCAGCTTGGAGAGGGCGGACTATGGCTACACCTTC. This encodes CASSLERADYGYTF.

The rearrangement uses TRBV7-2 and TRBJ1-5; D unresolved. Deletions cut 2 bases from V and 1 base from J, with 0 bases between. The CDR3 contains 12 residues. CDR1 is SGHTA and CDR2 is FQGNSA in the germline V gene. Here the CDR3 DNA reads TGTGCCAGCAGCTTAAGCAATCAGCCCCAGCATTTT. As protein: CASSLSNQPQHF.

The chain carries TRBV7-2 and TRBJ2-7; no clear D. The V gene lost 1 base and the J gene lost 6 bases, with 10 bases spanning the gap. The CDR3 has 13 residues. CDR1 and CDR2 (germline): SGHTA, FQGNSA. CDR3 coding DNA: TGTGCCAGCAGCTTAGGACGAGGCAGCGAGCAGTACTTC. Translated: CASSLGRGSEQYF.

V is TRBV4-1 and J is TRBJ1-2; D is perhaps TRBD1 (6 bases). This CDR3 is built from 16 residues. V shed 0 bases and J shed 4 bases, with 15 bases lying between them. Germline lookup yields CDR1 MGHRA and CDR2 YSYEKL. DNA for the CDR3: TGCGCCAGCAGCCAAGATGCGACAGGAATTTCCTATGGCTACACCTTC. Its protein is CASSQDATGISYGYTF.